Listed here are 19 T cell receptor beta chains from one sample, sequenced in a study of blood T cell repertoires in COVID-19. Repertoires were generated with immunoSEQ multiplex PCR, while TCRdb's copy carries only in-frame clones and drops some. The sample has 350,000 to 450,000 clones; more than 80% are singletons. The source material was PBMCs or T cells enriched from blood (not recorded which). The receptors come from a young man who had recovered from COVID-19.

This clone occurred once. Other DNA sequences in this specimen translate into the identical CDR3. The chain couples TRBV5-8 to TRBJ2-1; 12 positions match TRBD2. Losses at the gene ends were 0 bases for V and 8 bases for J; bases not matched to a gene: 3. CDR1 SGHTS and CDR2 YDEGEE come from the germline V gene. The CDR3 loop spans 15 amino acids. The CDR3 coding sequence is TGTGCCAGCAGCTTGGGGCTAGCGGGAGGGGATGAGCAGTTCTTC. Protein: CASSLGLAGGDEQFF.

V gene TRBV12-5 combines with J gene TRBJ2-1; TRBD2 aligns across 10 bases. V trimming: 5 bases; J trimming: 3 bases; junction bases outside the gene matches: 7. The length of the CDR3 is 16 residues. CDR1 and CDR2 (germline): LGHNT, FRNRAP. The CDR3 sequence is CASGPLPSGGYNEQFF. As DNA, the CDR3 is TGTGCTAGTGGTCCCCTCCCTAGCGGGGGCTACAATGAGCAGTTCTTC.

Only one count was recorded for this clone. The rearrangement uses TRBV12-3 or TRBV12-4 and TRBJ2-3; no clear D. Between the trimmed V and J ends, which lost 2 bases and 2 bases, there was a span of 5 bases. The CDR3 is made up of 13 amino acids. The DNA of the CDR3 is TGTGCCAGCAGTTTAAAGCACACAGATACGCAGTATTTT. Translating it yields CASSLKHTDTQYF.

The chain uses TRBV12-5 and TRBJ2-1; D perhaps matches TRBD2 (5 bases). CDR3 length: 14 amino acids. CDR1 LGHNT and CDR2 FRNRAP come from the germline V gene. V gave up 2 bases and J gave up 8 bases, with 13 bases separating them. The CDR3, as DNA: TGTGCTAGTGGTTTGATGGGCGGGCGGGATGAGCAGTTCTTC. Translation gives CASGLMGGRDEQFF.

V and J are TRBV13 and TRBJ1-1; the D is unclear. This CDR3 contains 14 residues. V shed 1 base and J shed 7 bases, with 13 bases lying between them. Germline CDR1 and CDR2: PRHDT and FYEKMQ (reference sequence). The CDR3 loop reads CASSLATSHSEAFF. CDR3 in DNA: TGTGCCAGCAGCTTAGCGACAAGTCACAGTGAAGCTTTCTTT.

This clone was recorded once. The rearrangement uses TRBV24-1 and TRBJ2-5; perhaps TRBD1 as D (6 bases). V was clipped by 3 bases and J by 1 base, with 11 bases between them. Germline assignment: CDR1 KGHDR and CDR2 SFDVKD. CDR3 size: 15 residues. The CDR3 DNA is TGTGCCACCAGTGATGCCCAGGGGACCCAAGAGACCCAGTACTTC. Its translation is CATSDAQGTQETQYF.

This rearrangement joins TRBV24-1 to TRBJ2-1, with D possibly TRBD2 on 7 matching bases. With 0 bases removed from V and 7 bases from J, the gap between germline ends came to 12 bases. The CDR3 has 15 amino acids. Germline CDR1 KGHDR, CDR2 SFDVKD. The CDR3 bases are TGTGCCACCAGTGATTTGATTGGGGGGGCAAATGAGCAGTTCTTC. This codes for CATSDLIGGANEQFF.

This rearrangement joins TRBV19 to TRBJ2-3; D unresolved. V gave up 6 bases and J gave up 2 bases, with 9 bases separating them. This CDR3 has 13 residues. CDR1 and CDR2 from the germline V gene are LNHDA and SQIVND (reference sequence). The CDR3 protein is CASRASATDTQYF. CDR3 in DNA: TGTGCCAGTAGAGCTTCTGCCACAGATACGCAGTATTTT.

The chain employs TRBV10-3 and TRBJ2-3; D perhaps matches TRBD2 (6 bases). Trimming removed 5 bases from V and 3 bases from J, with 9 bases in between. Germline V CDR1 and CDR2: ENHRY, SYGVKD. CDR3 length: 13 residues. Here the CDR3 reads CAISQAGTDTQYF. Here the CDR3 DNA reads TGTGCCATCAGTCAGGCGGGGACAGATACGCAGTATTTT.

This chain connects TRBV6-2 or TRBV6-3 to TRBJ2-1; D call uncertain. The CDR3 is 12 amino acids. Germline V lookup: CDR1 MNHEY, CDR2 SVGEGT. V shed 2 bases and J shed 5 bases, with 4 bases lying between them. CDR3 DNA sequence: TGTGCCAGCAGTTACCCGGACAATGAGCAGTTCTTC. This codes for CASSYPDNEQFF.

The rearrangement links TRBV2 to TRBJ2-1; D is possibly TRBD2 (6 bases). V gave up 6 bases and J gave up 9 bases, with 15 bases separating them. CDR1 and CDR2 (germline): SNHLY, FYNNEI. The CDR3 loop spans 13 amino acids. CDR3: CASRNWEEGEQFF. The CDR3 coding sequence is TGTGCCAGCAGAAACTGGGAGGAAGGTGAGCAGTTCTTC. The entire variable domain, with the rest obtained from reference TRBV2 and TRBJ2-1, is as follows: EPEVTQTPSHQVTQMGQEVILRCVPISNHLYFYWYRQILGQKVEFLVSFYNNEISEKSEIFDDQFSVERPDGSNFTLKIRSTKLEDSAMYFCASRNWEEGEQFFGPGTRLTVL.

This chain joins TRBV27 and TRBJ1-6; weak D call: TRBD1 (5 bases). Germline CDR1 reads MNHEY; CDR2 reads SMNVEV (reference sequence). This CDR3 contains 12 residues. The V end was cut by 5 bases, the J end by 13 bases, with 12 bases between. CDR3 amino acids: CASSPKTEPLHF. CDR3 nucleotides: TGTGCCAGCAGTCCTAAGACAGAGCCCCTCCACTTT.

The V and J genes are TRBV19 and TRBJ1-2; 9 bases agree with TRBD1. This CDR3 region has 15 residues. Germline V gene sequence: CDR1 LNHDA, CDR2 SQIVND (reference sequence). The junction had 6 bases not matched to a gene; V was cut back by 0 bases and J by 7 bases. DNA of the CDR3: TGTGCCAGTAGTATAGAGTCACAGGGGGCGGTTGGCTACACCTTC. This sequence encodes CASSIESQGAVGYTF.

The CDR3 DNA reads TGTGCCAGCAGCAAAGCCGGTACCGGCAGGGGCTACGAGCAGTACTTC. Translated, it gives CASSKAGTGRGYEQYF. The chain is built from TRBV21-1 and TRBJ2-7; whether TRBD1, the table's D call, matches the DNA was not checked. TRBV21-1 is a pseudogene segment. CDR3 size: 16 residues.

CDR3 protein: CASSPLGGSGTYEQYF. The CDR3 region has the DNA TGTGCCAGTAGTCCCCTCGGGGGTAGCGGCACCTACGAGCAGTACTTC. This chain uses TRBV19 with TRBJ2-7; perhaps TRBD2 as D (6 bases). Deletions cut 5 bases from V and 2 bases from J, with 19 bases between. This CDR3 region has 16 residues. From germline, CDR1 is LNHDA and CDR2 SQIVND (reference sequence).

CDR3 in DNA: TGTGCCAGCAGTTTATCGCCAGGGGGACAGAACACTGAAGCTTTCTTT. It specifies CASSLSPGGQNTEAFF. The chain carries TRBV27 and TRBJ1-1, with 7 bases aligning to TRBD1. This CDR3 has 16 amino acids. V shed 0 bases, J shed 1 base, and the junction held 5 bases outside the gene matches. Per germline, CDR1 MNHEY and CDR2 SMNVEV (reference sequence).

The chain carries TRBV7-9 and TRBJ1-5; no definite D call. V lost 1 base and J lost 2, with 12 bases in between. The CDR3 has 16 residues. CDR1 is SEHNR, CDR2 FQNEAQ, per germline (reference sequence). The CDR3 nucleotides read TGTGCCAGCAGCTTAGGGCGGGGAAATGGCAATCAGCCCCAGCATTTT. It translates to CASSLGRGNGNQPQHF.

This sequence joins TRBV7-8 and TRBJ1-1; D ambiguous. Germline-derived CDR1 and CDR2 are SGHVS and FQNEAQ. This CDR3 has 12 residues. V shed 5 bases and J shed 10 bases, with 14 bases lying between them. The CDR3 protein is CASSLLARGAFF. Here the CDR3 DNA reads TGTGCCAGCAGCCTGCTTGCCCGGGGAGCTTTCTTT.

The chain is built from TRBV28 and TRBJ1-2, with D possibly TRBD1 on 6 matching bases. Germline V lookup: CDR1 MDHEN, CDR2 SYDVKM. Trimming took off 2 bases at V and 4 bases at J, with 11 bases between the two ends. CDR3 length: 14 residues. CDR3: CASSLAGAGYGYTF. DNA of the CDR3: TGTGCCAGCAGTTTAGCGGGGGCGGGCTATGGCTACACCTTC.